The next 17 T cell receptor beta chains were all read from a single sample in a study of early stage breast cancer tumors. TCRdb's copy holds only in-frame clones and misses some; the assay was immunoSEQ multiplex PCR. The repertoire holds tens of thousands of clones, 70% to 75% seen once, with about 4.5% in the top ten. The material sequenced was blood. The receptors here all came from a person aged 40 to 49 with breast cancer.

This sequence joins TRBV7-2 and TRBJ1-2; 8 bases agree with TRBD1. There are 13 residues in the CDR3. Per the germline V gene, CDR1 is SGHTA and CDR2 is FQGNSA. V was clipped by 4 bases and J by 8 bases; unmatched bases: 6. CDR3 region: CASSSRGLGGYTF. In nucleotides, the CDR3 is TGTGCCAGCAGCTCCAGGGGGCTGGGGGGCTACACCTTC. Based on the CDR3 plus reference TRBV7-2 and TRBJ1-2, the full variable domain is GAGVSQSPSNKVTEKGKDVELRCDPISGHTALYWYRQSLGQGLEFLIYFQGNSAPDKSGLPSDRFSAERTGGSVSTLTIQRTQQEDSAVYLCASSSRGLGGYTFGSGTRLTVV.

This clone was seen once. This chain connects TRBV19 to TRBJ2-2, with D possibly matching TRBD2 (5 bases). CDR3 length equals 16 residues. Germline CDR1 LNHDA, CDR2 SQIVND (reference sequence). The V gene lost 7 bases and the J gene lost 0 bases, with 15 bases spanning the gap. CDR3 amino acids: CASTRSAGPNTGELFF. The CDR3 DNA reads as TGTGCCAGTACCAGGAGCGCGGGCCCGAACACCGGGGAGCTGTTTTTT.

The V and J genes are TRBV7-2 and TRBJ2-1, with TRBD1 as a possible D gene (6 bases). Germline V gene sequence: CDR1 SGHTA, CDR2 FQGNSA. Trimming took 5 bases from V and 1 from J, leaving 9 bases between them. The CDR3 has 14 amino acids. The CDR3 here is CASSPGVSYNEQFF. The CDR3 DNA reads as TGTGCCAGCAGCCCAGGGGTGTCCTACAATGAGCAGTTCTTC.

This clone occurred a few times. This chain connects TRBV7-6 to TRBJ2-7; D unresolved. Germline lookup yields CDR1 SGHVS and CDR2 FNYEAQ. CDR3 size: 11 residues. V was cut by 3 bases and J by 5 bases, with 5 bases left in between. The CDR3 reads CASSFHNEQYF. CDR3 coding DNA: TGTGCCAGCAGCTTCCATAACGAGCAGTACTTC.

The chain has TRBV5-6 and TRBJ1-1, with TRBD1 matching over 8 bases. After removal of 1 base from V and 9 bases from J, the junction contained 11 bases not matched to a gene. The germline V gene has CDR1 SGHDT and CDR2 YYEEEE. The CDR3 totals 15 residues. The DNA of the CDR3 is TGTGCCAGCAGCTTGATGGCAGGGGGCCTTAGTAAAGCTTTCTTT. Protein product: CASSLMAGGLSKAFF.

This clone has only a few counts. The CDR3, as DNA: TGTGCCACCAGCAGAGTCGCTAACACAGATACGCAGTATTTT. This sequence encodes CATSRVANTDTQYF. V gene TRBV15 combines with J gene TRBJ2-3; D is undetermined. Between the trimmed V and J ends, which lost 1 base and 2 bases, there was a span of 7 bases. Germline CDR1 reads LNHNV; CDR2 reads YYDKDF (reference sequence). CDR3 length: 14 amino acids.

This clone was detected a few times. The rearrangement joins TRBV18 to TRBJ2-1; 11 positions match TRBD2. Losses at the gene ends were 5 bases for V and 5 bases for J; bases not matched to a gene: 5. Per the germline V gene, CDR1 is KGHSH and CDR2 is LQKENI. CDR3 length: 15 amino acids. As DNA, the CDR3 is TGTGCCAGCTCATTAGCGGGAGGGCCCCACAATGAGCAGTTCTTC. Translation: CASSLAGGPHNEQFF.

This rearrangement joins TRBV11-2 to TRBJ2-1, with D perhaps assigned TRBD1 or TRBD2 (5 bases each). From germline, CDR1 is SGHAT and CDR2 FQNNGV. This CDR3 spans 15 amino acids. Trimming stripped 5 bases from V and 5 bases from J, with 16 bases between. The CDR3 DNA is TGTGCCAGCAGCCCGAGAGTAAGAGGGGACAATGAGCAGTTCTTC. It yields the protein CASSPRVRGDNEQFF.

The V and J genes are TRBV18 and TRBJ2-1; D perhaps matches TRBD2 (5 bases). The CDR3 spans 15 residues. The germline V gene encodes CDR1 KGHSH and CDR2 LQKENI. V lost 6 bases to trimming and J lost 9 bases, with 21 bases between them. The CDR3 region has the DNA TGTGCCAGCTCCCAAAACTTCGGGCAAGAGGGTGAGCAGTTCTTC. Residues: CASSQNFGQEGEQFF.

The gene calls are TRBV15 and TRBJ1-1; 8 bases map to TRBD1. This CDR3 has 15 amino acids. Trimming at V came to 3 bases and at J to 2 bases, leaving 5 bases not matched to a gene. The germline gives CDR1 LNHNV, CDR2 YYDKDF (reference sequence). The CDR3 DNA reads as TGTGCCACCAGCAGCCACGGACAGGGAAACACTGAAGCTTTCTTT. As protein: CATSSHGQGNTEAFF.

This clone has more than one count but fewer than ten. This chain joins TRBV30 and TRBJ2-7; D assignment may be TRBD1 or TRBD2 (5 bases each). Trimming left V 2 bases short and J 6 bases short, with 14 bases between. Germline V CDR1 and CDR2: GTSNPN, SVGIG (reference sequence). This CDR3 comprises 13 residues. CDR3 in DNA: TGTGCCTGGAGTTCGGGACCTACTCGCGAGCAGTACTTC. Amino acids: CAWSSGPTREQYF.

V usage is TRBV7-9 and J usage is TRBJ1-4; D not resolved. CDR3 length equals 16 residues. The V end was cut by 5 bases, the J end by 1 base, with 14 bases between. Germline lookup yields CDR1 SEHNR and CDR2 FQNEAQ (reference sequence). The CDR3 coding sequence is TGTGCCAGCAGCCTGGGAAGGGTGGAAACTAATGAAAAACTGTTTTTT. Protein product: CASSLGRVETNEKLFF.

As concerns this clone: This CDR3 is also generated by other DNA sequences in the sample. The chain has TRBV5-1 and TRBJ2-3; 8 bases match TRBD2. The V gene's germline CDR1 is SGHRS and CDR2 YFSETQ. With 1 base clipped from V and 0 bases from J, the junction kept 1 base outside the gene matches. The CDR3 consists of 15 residues. Here the CDR3 reads CASSLTSGSTDTQYF. CDR3 bases: TGCGCCAGCAGCTTGACTAGCGGAAGCACAGATACGCAGTATTTT.

This chain's CDR3 is CASSSGTEMIYGYTF. The CDR3 nucleotides are TGCGCCAGCAGCTCCGGGACGGAAATGATCTATGGCTACACCTTC. This chain links TRBV5-1 with TRBJ1-2, with D possibly TRBD1 on 5 matching bases. Deletions cut 3 bases from V and 4 bases from J, with 16 bases between. This CDR3 contains 15 residues. Germline CDR1 SGHRS, CDR2 YFSETQ.

The gene calls are TRBV10-2 and TRBJ2-3, with D possibly TRBD2 on 6 matching bases. Germline-derived CDR1 and CDR2 are WSHSY and SAAADI. Trimming stripped 3 bases from V and 2 bases from J, with 18 bases between. The CDR3 spans 17 residues. The CDR3 is CASSDLAGSPYTDTQYF. As DNA, the CDR3 is TGCGCCAGCAGTGACCTGGCCGGGAGTCCATACACAGATACGCAGTATTTT.

This clone was counted a few times. The chain is built from TRBV30 and TRBJ1-5, with 7 bases lining up with TRBD1. CDR1 and CDR2 (germline): GTSNPN, SVGIG (reference sequence). The CDR3 loop spans 13 amino acids. The V and J ends lost 3 bases and 4 bases, in that order; junction bases with no gene match: 3. CDR3 nucleotides: TGTGCCTGGAGCCCGACAGGGAATCAGCCCCAGCATTTT. Protein: CAWSPTGNQPQHF.

The rearrangement links TRBV9 to TRBJ1-3; D is ambiguous. Trimming left V 4 bases short and J 1 base short, with 21 bases between. The CDR3 totals 18 residues. CDR1 and CDR2 from the germline V gene are SGDLS and YYNGEE. For the CDR3, the DNA is TGTGCCAGCAGCTCCCGACGGTCCTACGAAGGATCTGGAAACACCATATATTTT. Translation gives CASSSRRSYEGSGNTIYF.